Here is one TCR beta chain with its context. Its antigen is still unknown. These data come from a study of OX40 agonist ivuxolimab in advanced cancers. For the study at large: Prior anti-PD-1, anti-PD-L1 or anti-CTLA-4 therapy was allowed; approximately 41% had some. Findings of the study overall: Both CD4+ and CD8+ T cell populations in blood had undergone clonal expansion by week 6 at 0.1 to 3.0 mg/kg. Mean expanded clone counts were higher in CD8+ than CD4+ T cells.

The repertoire was sequenced with immunoSEQ multiplex PCR; TCRdb's copy has only in-frame clones and lacks some. This table has more than 60,000 clones, about 80% appearing once. Germline V CDR1 and CDR2: LGHNA, YNFKEQ. The CDR3 loop spans 16 amino acids. V dropped 4 bases and J dropped 8; count of bases not matched to a gene: 14. The chain couples TRBV4-2 to TRBJ1-2; 9 bases align to TRBD1. The TCR comes from an adult with an advanced solid tumor such as melanoma, head and neck, liver or kidney cancer. Sequences were derived from CD4+ or CD8+ T cells sorted from blood, sampled in a trial of the OX40 agonist ivuxolimab. CDR3 sequence: CASSLEVGDREGGYTF. In DNA form, the CDR3 reads TGTGCCAGCAGCCTGGAAGTCGGGGACAGGGAGGGCGGCTACACCTTC.